The entry that follows covers one T cell receptor beta chain sequence. TCRdb processed the RT-PCR reads anew with MiXCR; each CDR3 protein has one entry. Of approximately 230,000 distinct CDR3 sequences listed, over 9% are singletons. V shed 8 bases and J 4 bases; nucleotides not matched to a gene: 4. This CDR3 is built from 13 residues. Germline V gives CDR1 ENHRY, CDR2 SYGVKD. This entry is derived from a study of response to subunit inactivated influenza vaccine. The chain combines TRBV10-3 with TRBJ2-3; 9 bases map to TRBD1. The sample here was non-naive T cells sorted from PBMCs, taken around 15 days before vaccination. The source of this sequence is a man aged 50 to 60 who received an inactivated influenza vaccine. The CDR3: CAIRDRAADTQYF. The CDR3, as DNA: TGTGCCATCCGGGACAGGGCCGCAGATACGCAGTATTTT.